The 15 T cell receptor beta chains given below trace back to one sample, sequenced in a study of molecular identifiers for immune sequencing clone quantification. Each CDR3 protein gets one entry after TCRdb re-called the PCR reads with MiXCR. The data show 490,000 or so distinct CDR3 sequences, around 23% seen once. Sequenced: naive CD8+ T cells from blood, with Jurkat cell RNA spiked in. Subset defined: FACS-sorted CD8+CD4-CCR7+CD45RA+ naive T cells. The receptor set was obtained from a human donor in good health. Some libraries in this study had Jurkat cell RNA spiked in.

In the case of this clonotype: A much larger clonotype is one base distant, so this may be a read error. V and J are TRBV7-2 and TRBJ2-5; D may be TRBD2 (6 bases). Germline lookup yields CDR1 SGHTA and CDR2 FQGNSA. This CDR3 is built from 14 residues. In DNA, the CDR3 is TGTGCCAGCAGCTCCCGGGGGACGGGAGAGACCCCGTACTTC. It yields the protein CASSSRGTGETPYF.

This clonotype appeared many times. Mismatch with germline at one junction end may stem from a read error. The V gene is TRBV28, the J gene TRBJ2-7; the D is unclear. The CDR3 consists of 14 residues. Germline V gene lookup returns CDR1 MDHEN and CDR2 SYDVKM. CDR3 residues: CASSLRLRPYEQYF. Here the CDR3 DNA reads TGTGCCAGCAGTTTGAGGCTCCGACCCTATGAGCAGTACTTC.

This clonotype was counted between two and nine times. V is TRBV7-6 and J is TRBJ2-3; D perhaps matches TRBD2 (6 bases). Looked up from germline, CDR1 is SGHVS and CDR2 is FNYEAQ. V was clipped by 3 bases and J by 4 bases, with 20 bases between them. The CDR3 has 17 amino acids. For the CDR3, the DNA is TGTGCCAGCAGCTTTTTCCGCTTGGGGGGTGCATCAGATACGCAGTATTTT. Protein product: CASSFFRLGGASDTQYF.

This chain joins TRBV11-2 and TRBJ2-3, with D possibly TRBD2 on 5 matching bases. The CDR3 consists of 17 residues. Germline CDR1 reads SGHAT; CDR2 reads FQNNGV. Trimming took off 5 bases at V and 2 bases at J, with 20 bases between the two ends. DNA for the CDR3: TGTGCCAGCAGCCACTATCTGAGGGAACAGTTCACAGATACGCAGTATTTT. As protein: CASSHYLREQFTDTQYF.

As concerns this clonotype: This may arise from a read error, as a much more abundant clone is one base away. This rearrangement joins TRBV4-2 to TRBJ1-5, with D unclear. Germline V gene sequence: CDR1 LGHNA, CDR2 YNFKEQ. The CDR3 totals 15 residues. The CDR3 coding sequence is TGTGTCAGCAGCCAATTGGTGTCAGGAAATCAGCCCCAGCATTTT. Amino acids: CVSSQLVSGNQPQHF.

The J gene is TRBJ2-7, the V gene TRBV30; no clear D. CDR1 is GTSNPN, CDR2 SVGIG, per germline (reference sequence). Between the trimmed V and J ends, which lost 0 bases and 5 bases, there was a span of 8 bases. The CDR3 is 12 amino acids. The chain's CDR3 is CAWSVWGNEQYF. DNA for the CDR3: TGTGCCTGGAGTGTCTGGGGAAACGAGCAGTACTTC.

V gene TRBV12-3 or TRBV12-4 combines with J gene TRBJ2-7; D is undetermined. The V gene lost 0 bases and the J gene lost 2 bases, with 8 bases spanning the gap. This CDR3 has 14 amino acids. The CDR3 reads CASSLARAPYEQYF. The CDR3 bases are TGTGCCAGCAGTTTAGCCCGGGCCCCCTACGAGCAGTACTTC.

Ten or more counts support this clonotype. The rearrangement uses TRBV6-1 and TRBJ1-5; the match to TRBD1 covers 10 bases. Germline V gives CDR1 MNHNS, CDR2 SASEGT. This CDR3 comprises 14 residues. V lost 3 bases and J lost 6; bases outside the gene matches: 2. CDR3 protein: CASSDGTGVQPQHF. The CDR3 coding sequence is TGTGCCAGCAGTGACGGGACAGGGGTTCAGCCCCAGCATTTT.

This clonotype was seen at least ten times. J is TRBJ2-3 and V is TRBV7-2; D remains unclear. V was trimmed by 5 bases and J by 8 bases, leaving 14 bases between them. The CDR3 contains 13 residues. Germline V gene lookup returns CDR1 SGHTA and CDR2 FQGNSA. This CDR3 is CASSTLLEFTQYF. The DNA for the CDR3 is TGTGCCAGCAGCACGTTACTGGAATTTACGCAGTATTTT.

Ten or more counts support this clonotype. The chain is built from TRBV24-1 and TRBJ2-3; 9 bases match TRBD2. Germline V lookup: CDR1 KGHDR, CDR2 SFDVKD. V gave up 11 bases and J gave up 0 bases; unmatched junction bases: 5. The CDR3 covers 14 residues. The CDR3: CAIIAGASTDTQYF. For the CDR3, the DNA is TGTGCCATTATAGCGGGGGCTAGCACAGATACGCAGTATTTT.

This clonotype was seen a handful of times. The chain links TRBV4-3 to TRBJ2-5, with D possibly being TRBD1 (6 bases). The CDR3 has 16 residues. Germline V gives CDR1 LGHNA, CDR2 YSLEER. Trimming took off 4 bases at V and 0 bases at J, with 15 bases between the two ends. CDR3 DNA: TGCGCCAGCAGCCGCCTATACGGACAGAACCAAGAGACCCAGTACTTC. Its translation is CASSRLYGQNQETQYF.

On this clonotype: Relative to the germline gene, one junction end is altered; a read error may explain this. This chain joins TRBV15 and TRBJ2-7; tentatively, D is TRBD1 (6 bases). This CDR3 has 15 residues. In germline, CDR1 is LNHNV, CDR2 YYDKDF (reference sequence). The CDR3 here is CATSRQTGYHYELYF. The CDR3 DNA reads as TGTGCCACCAGCAGACAAACAGGGTACCACTACGAGCTGTACTTC.

This clonotype was detected ten times or more. The rearrangement links TRBV5-6 to TRBJ2-2; D remains unclear. CDR1 and CDR2 (germline): SGHDT, YYEEEE. The CDR3 covers 15 residues. V lost 0 bases and J lost 1, with 7 bases in between. The CDR3 spells CASSLDLGNTGELFF. For the CDR3, the DNA is TGTGCCAGCAGCTTGGATCTAGGGAACACCGGGGAGCTGTTTTTT.

A single count supports this clonotype. A read error is possible here, since a much larger clone lies one base away. V gene TRBV4-3 combines with J gene TRBJ1-3; D gene uncertain. Germline loops: CDR1 LGHNA, CDR2 YSLEER. Deletions cut 4 bases from V and 1 base from J, with 14 bases between. The CDR3 has 16 residues. In DNA, the CDR3 is TGCGCCAGCAGCCGAGATTTCGGATTTTCTGGAAACACCATATATTTT. Translating gives CASSRDFGFSGNTIYF.

Many counts were recorded for this clonotype. The chain couples TRBV29-1 to TRBJ2-7; 11 bases agree with TRBD1. The CDR3 contains 15 residues. Germline V gene sequence: CDR1 SQVTM, CDR2 ANQGSEA. Losses at the gene ends were 0 bases for V and 7 bases for J; bases not matched to a gene: 8. This CDR3 is CSVEDLGQGVLEQYF. In DNA, the CDR3 is TGCAGCGTTGAAGATCTGGGACAGGGGGTCTTGGAGCAGTACTTC.